This T cell receptor (beta chain) was sequenced during a study of technical replicates of blood from a handful of donors (dated by TCRdb to 2016 to 2017). Receptors were amplified or captured by the immunoSEQ multiplex PCR assay. The immuneACCESS repertoire file appears here via TCRdb, limited to in-frame rearrangements. These files lack a portion of the clones; in checked studies, under half of the deficit traces to unresolved V genes, and the cause of the others is not known. The sample table records approximately 100,000 clones; nearly 96% of these occur just once. Jointly, the top ten make up approximately 0.21% of the sample. Sequences MNHEY (CDR1) and SMNVEV (CDR2) are obtained from the germline V gene (reference sequence). V is shortened by 8 bases, J by 2 bases, and the region joining them spans 13 bases. The CDR3 starts with the cysteine, ends with the phenylalanine, and has 14 residues. This entry keeps only the CDR3 DNA: 42 bases, framed from base 1.

About this clone: Its antigen is not yet known. Per-base qualities were not stored, and no clone one base away is much larger.

The source is a human donor in good health. The sequenced sample consisted of T cells isolated from PBMCs. The sequence links TRBV27 to TRBJ2-1; the D region possibly corresponds to TRBD1 (6 bases align). The CDR3 has the sequence CASQDSGTYNEQFF. The DNA sequence is given as TGTGCCAGCCAGGACAGCGGAACCTACAATGAGCAGTTCTTC.